Listed here are 9 T cell receptor beta chains from one sample, sequenced in a study of Graves' ophthalmopathy and Graves' hyperthyroidism. Researchers took RNA transcripts and amplified TCR beta CDR3 regions from them. HTBI primers served in a first-round RT-PCR, which a second-round multiplex PCR followed. TCRdb used MiXCR to reprocess the multiplex PCR reads, holding one entry per CDR3 protein. The data contain 210,000 or so distinct CDR3 sequences, less than 30% of them seen just once; the ten biggest clones take up 9.1%. The sequenced sample was peripheral blood. These receptor sequences come from a man aged 50-59 years with Graves' ophthalmopathy.

The CDR3 nucleotides read TGTGCCAGCAGTCCTAGGACAGGGTCCGCCAAATCCTACGAGCAGTACTTC. Its protein product is CASSPRTGSAKSYEQYF. The genes are TRBV12-3 or TRBV12-4 and TRBJ2-7, with 8 bases identical to TRBD1. CDR3 length: 17 amino acids. The V gene end was trimmed by 5 bases and the J gene end by 1 base; junction bases not matched to a gene: 13.

J is TRBJ1-1 and V is TRBV7-2; the D gene is possibly TRBD1 (6 bases). The CDR3 has 15 residues. Trimming removed 4 bases from V and 4 bases from J, with 16 bases in between. Germline CDR1 reads SGHTA; CDR2 reads FQGNSA. For the CDR3, the DNA is TGTGCCAGCAGCTCACAGGGCCCCGTCGGCACTGAAGCTTTCTTT. Protein sequence: CASSSQGPVGTEAFF.

This clonotype was detected many times. This chain connects TRBV6-5 to TRBJ2-7; 7 bases line up with TRBD1. CDR1 and CDR2 from the germline V gene are MNHEY and SVGAGI. The ends lost 0 bases at V and 2 bases at J; junction bases unmatched: 1. The CDR3 length is 14 residues. The chain's CDR3 is CASSYSQGAYEQYF. CDR3 sequence (DNA): TGTGCCAGCAGTTACTCTCAGGGGGCCTACGAGCAGTACTTC.

This clonotype was observed a handful of times. CDR3: CASRGGEETQYF. For the CDR3, the DNA is TGTGCCAGCAGGGGAGGCGAAGAGACCCAGTACTTC. The V call is TRBV2, the J call TRBJ2-5, with D perhaps matching TRBD2 (6 bases). V was pared by 6 bases and J by 3 bases, with 8 bases between. Germline V CDR1 and CDR2: SNHLY, FYNNEI. The CDR3 consists of 12 residues.

This clonotype was observed many times. The chain couples TRBV12-3 or TRBV12-4 to TRBJ1-5; TRBD1 is a possible D gene (6 bases). The CDR3 consists of 14 residues. V was cut by 3 bases and J by 4 bases, with 10 bases left in between. Here the CDR3 reads CASSFGGQNQPQHF. The CDR3 region has the DNA TGTGCCAGCAGTTTCGGGGGGCAAAATCAGCCCCAGCATTTT.

V usage is TRBV24-1 and J usage is TRBJ2-2; 8 bases are a match to TRBD1. The CDR3 totals 16 residues. With V trimmed by 4 bases and J by 4 bases, 7 bases remained unmatched. CDR1 is KGHDR, CDR2 SFDVKD, per germline. CDR3 in DNA: TGTGCCACCAGTGACCGGACAGGGTCGGGCACCGGGGAGCTGTTTTTT. Its protein is CATSDRTGSGTGELFF.

This clonotype showed up many times. The DNA of the CDR3 is TGTGCCAGCAGCCAAGCCCCCGGACAGGCCCAAGAGACCCAGTACTTC. The encoded protein is CASSQAPGQAQETQYF. The J gene is TRBJ2-5, the V gene TRBV14; 7 bases line up with TRBD1. The CDR3 is 16 amino acids. V dropped 1 base and J dropped 1; count of bases not matched to a gene: 6. Germline V gene sequence: CDR1 SGHDN, CDR2 FVKESK.

This clonotype was counted many times. The chain couples TRBV5-1 to TRBJ1-2; 8 nucleotides align to TRBD1. This CDR3 contains 14 residues. Germline V gene data show CDR1 as SGHRS and CDR2 as YFSETQ. The V segment lost 4 bases and the J segment 6 bases; nucleotides outside the gene matches: 8. CDR3 sequence reads: CASSRVSGGNGYTF. DNA of the CDR3: TGCGCCAGCAGCAGAGTGTCAGGGGGCAATGGCTACACCTTC.

This clonotype showed up many times. The V gene is TRBV11-2, the J gene TRBJ2-5; maybe TRBD2 (6 bases). V lost 5 bases and J 1 base, leaving 17 bases between the germline ends. This CDR3 is 16 amino acids long. Germline V gene data show CDR1 as SGHAT and CDR2 as FQNNGV. CDR3: CASSPGRDWVQETQYF. The CDR3 DNA follows: TGTGCCAGCAGCCCCGGCCGGGACTGGGTCCAAGAGACCCAGTACTTC.